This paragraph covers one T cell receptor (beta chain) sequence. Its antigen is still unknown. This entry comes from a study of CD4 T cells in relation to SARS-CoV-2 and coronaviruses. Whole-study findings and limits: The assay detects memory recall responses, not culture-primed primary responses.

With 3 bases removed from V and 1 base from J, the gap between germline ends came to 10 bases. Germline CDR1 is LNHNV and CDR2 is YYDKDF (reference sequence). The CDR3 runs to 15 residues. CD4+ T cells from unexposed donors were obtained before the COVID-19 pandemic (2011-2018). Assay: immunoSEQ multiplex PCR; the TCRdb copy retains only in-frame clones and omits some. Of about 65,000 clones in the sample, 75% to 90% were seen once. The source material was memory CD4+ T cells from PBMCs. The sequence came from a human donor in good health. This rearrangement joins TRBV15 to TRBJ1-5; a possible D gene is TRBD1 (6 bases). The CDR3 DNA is TGTGCCACCAGCAGGGGAGGGACAAGCAATCAGCCCCAGCATTTT. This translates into CATSRGGTSNQPQHF.